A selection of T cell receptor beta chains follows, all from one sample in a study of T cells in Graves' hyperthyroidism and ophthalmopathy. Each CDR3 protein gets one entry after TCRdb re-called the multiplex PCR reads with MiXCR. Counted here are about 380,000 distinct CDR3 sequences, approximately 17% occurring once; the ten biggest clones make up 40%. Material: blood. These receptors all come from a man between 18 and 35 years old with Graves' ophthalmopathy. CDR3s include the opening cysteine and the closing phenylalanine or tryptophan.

cdr3_aa: CASSLAFERGIQFF; v_call: TRBV11-1; j_call: TRBJ2-1
cdr3_aa: CASSEGRGGSPLHF; v_call: TRBV25-1; j_call: TRBJ1-6
cdr3_aa: CASSLGLAGGSYNEQFF; v_call: TRBV3-1; j_call: TRBJ2-1
cdr3_aa: CASRTASGGGTSDTQYF; v_call: TRBV2; j_call: TRBJ2-3
cdr3_aa: CASSSLSSDEQFF; v_call: TRBV28; j_call: TRBJ2-1
cdr3_aa: CASGGTGDTGELFF; v_call: TRBV6-1; j_call: TRBJ2-2
cdr3_aa: CATSDLGGAGSYNEQFF; v_call: TRBV24-1; j_call: TRBJ2-1
cdr3_aa: CASSLAGGPLFF; v_call: TRBV5-1; j_call: TRBJ2-1
cdr3_aa: CASSLDKGAGNTIYF; v_call: TRBV11-2; j_call: TRBJ1-3
cdr3_aa: CASSSPDRGSSYEQYF; v_call: TRBV12-3/TRBV12-4; j_call: TRBJ2-7
cdr3_aa: CASSQPSWTGQETQYF; v_call: TRBV3-1; j_call: TRBJ2-5
cdr3_aa: CASSLEGGLEWNEQFF; v_call: TRBV2; j_call: TRBJ2-1
cdr3_aa: CASLEGQNYGYTF; v_call: TRBV28; j_call: TRBJ1-2
cdr3_aa: CASSFAGVEQYF; v_call: TRBV5-6; j_call: TRBJ2-7
cdr3_aa: CASRMDRGYTTDTQYF; v_call: TRBV12-3/TRBV12-4; j_call: TRBJ2-3
cdr3_aa: CASKRTVGEQFF; v_call: TRBV28; j_call: TRBJ2-1
cdr3_aa: CATSRDRDRENEQFF; v_call: TRBV15; j_call: TRBJ2-1
cdr3_aa: CAGSLTGPQPQHF; v_call: TRBV7-9; j_call: TRBJ1-5
cdr3_aa: CASSRGTGGNEKLFF; v_call: TRBV11-1; j_call: TRBJ1-4
cdr3_aa: CASSSGQHSPLHF; v_call: TRBV27; j_call: TRBJ1-6
cdr3_aa: CASSQGSLVQYF; v_call: TRBV3-1; j_call: TRBJ2-3
cdr3_aa: CASSLVFANQETQYF; v_call: TRBV11-2; j_call: TRBJ2-5
cdr3_aa: CASSPPGQGWETQYF; v_call: TRBV18; j_call: TRBJ2-5
cdr3_aa: CASSMTGNTEAFF; v_call: TRBV2; j_call: TRBJ1-1
cdr3_aa: CASSSGGAPDTGELFF; v_call: TRBV5-5; j_call: TRBJ2-2
cdr3_aa: CSARKDSTEAFF; v_call: TRBV20-1; j_call: TRBJ1-1
cdr3_aa: CASSPGATYEQYF; v_call: TRBV5-8; j_call: TRBJ2-7
cdr3_aa: CASSEDRRSNEKLFF; v_call: TRBV5-1; j_call: TRBJ1-4
cdr3_aa: CASSKGLRKAFF; v_call: TRBV3-1; j_call: TRBJ1-1
cdr3_aa: CASSYWGFPYGYTF; v_call: TRBV5-6; j_call: TRBJ1-2
cdr3_aa: CASSEETVGEKLFF; v_call: TRBV2; j_call: TRBJ1-4
cdr3_aa: CASSEASGASTEAFF; v_call: TRBV6-1; j_call: TRBJ1-1
cdr3_aa: CSARVGEETQYF; v_call: TRBV20-1; j_call: TRBJ2-5
cdr3_aa: CATGGQPNTEAFF; v_call: TRBV28; j_call: TRBJ1-1
cdr3_aa: CTSSYEGGTSGGTSYNEQFF; v_call: TRBV6-2/TRBV6-3; j_call: TRBJ2-1
cdr3_aa: CASSSGRDIGYTF; v_call: TRBV7-2; j_call: TRBJ1-2
cdr3_aa: CASSPWDRGSEKLFF; v_call: TRBV18; j_call: TRBJ1-4
cdr3_aa: CATTSGGFRETQYF; v_call: TRBV5-1; j_call: TRBJ2-5
cdr3_aa: CASSVVDSLGPNYGYTF; v_call: TRBV9; j_call: TRBJ1-2
cdr3_aa: CASSYDASRGSTDTQYF; v_call: TRBV6-1; j_call: TRBJ2-3
cdr3_aa: CAILKQGGPYEQYF; v_call: TRBV10-3; j_call: TRBJ2-7
cdr3_aa: CASSPSGRGNYEQYF; v_call: TRBV18; j_call: TRBJ2-7
cdr3_aa: CASSQAYRGTEAFF; v_call: TRBV4-1; j_call: TRBJ1-1
cdr3_aa: CASSPTRGSPLHF; v_call: TRBV12-3/TRBV12-4; j_call: TRBJ1-6
cdr3_aa: CASSLIGSNQPQHF; v_call: TRBV7-9; j_call: TRBJ1-5
cdr3_aa: CASSPLGLNTEAFF; v_call: TRBV18; j_call: TRBJ1-1
cdr3_aa: CASSDGTGGYYGYTF; v_call: TRBV2; j_call: TRBJ1-2
cdr3_aa: CASNWGGSNQPQHF; v_call: TRBV7-2; j_call: TRBJ1-5
cdr3_aa: CSATKGGFNEQFF; v_call: TRBV20-1; j_call: TRBJ2-1
cdr3_aa: CASTTAGTSTRELFF; v_call: TRBV12-3/TRBV12-4; j_call: TRBJ2-2
cdr3_aa: CASFSPLGNNEQFF; v_call: TRBV12-3/TRBV12-4; j_call: TRBJ2-1
cdr3_aa: CASSPYGQGETQYF; v_call: TRBV5-8; j_call: TRBJ2-5
cdr3_aa: CSGTDYGYTF; v_call: TRBV20-1; j_call: TRBJ1-2
cdr3_aa: CSAGTSNTDTQYF; v_call: TRBV29-1; j_call: TRBJ2-3
cdr3_aa: CASSGTGWPGELFF; v_call: TRBV19; j_call: TRBJ2-2
cdr3_aa: CSVEGRARDYTF; v_call: TRBV29-1; j_call: TRBJ1-2